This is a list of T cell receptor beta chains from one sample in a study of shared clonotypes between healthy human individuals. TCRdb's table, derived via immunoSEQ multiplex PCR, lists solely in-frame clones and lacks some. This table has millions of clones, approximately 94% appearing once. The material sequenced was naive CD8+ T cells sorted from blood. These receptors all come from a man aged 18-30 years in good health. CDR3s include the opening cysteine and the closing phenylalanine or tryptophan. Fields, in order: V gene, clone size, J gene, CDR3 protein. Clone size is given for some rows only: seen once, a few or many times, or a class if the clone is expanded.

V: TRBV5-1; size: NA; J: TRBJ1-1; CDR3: CASSLTENRDTEAFF
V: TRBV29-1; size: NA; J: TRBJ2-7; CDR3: CSVEPDRESYEQYF
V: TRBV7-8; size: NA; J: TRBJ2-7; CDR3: CASSFGADSEQYF
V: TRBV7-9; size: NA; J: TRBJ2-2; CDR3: CASSPWGAGTGELFF
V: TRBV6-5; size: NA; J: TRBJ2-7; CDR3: CASGPGSYEQYF
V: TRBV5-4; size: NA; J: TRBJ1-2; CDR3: CASSQGQPYGYTF
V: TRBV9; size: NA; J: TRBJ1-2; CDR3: CASGVGGGNYGYTF
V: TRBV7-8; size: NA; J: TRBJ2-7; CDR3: CASSPGASSWYEQYF
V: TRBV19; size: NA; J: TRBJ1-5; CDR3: CASSMTGGEPQHF
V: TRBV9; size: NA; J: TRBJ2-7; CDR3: CASSVGQSYEQYF
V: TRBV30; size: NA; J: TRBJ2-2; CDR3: CAWNTGDTGELFF
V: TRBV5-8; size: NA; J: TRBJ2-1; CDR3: CASSFLLSGRGIGNEQFF
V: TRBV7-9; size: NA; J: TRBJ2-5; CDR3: CASSLDRGFGQETQYF
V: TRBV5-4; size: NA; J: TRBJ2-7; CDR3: CASSFRGSNYYEQYF
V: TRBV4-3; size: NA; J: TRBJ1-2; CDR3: CASSQDQEGAVYYGYTF
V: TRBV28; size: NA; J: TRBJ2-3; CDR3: CASSFLGTGGTDTQYF
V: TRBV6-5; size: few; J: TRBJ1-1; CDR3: CASSYEGGTEAFF
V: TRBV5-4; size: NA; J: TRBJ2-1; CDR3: CASSLGPNPYNEQFF
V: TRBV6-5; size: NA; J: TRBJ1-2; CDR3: CASRATGEGFDGYTF
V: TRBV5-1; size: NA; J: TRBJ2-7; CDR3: CASSDDDSVSSYEQYF
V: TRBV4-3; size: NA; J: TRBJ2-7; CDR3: CASSPARNYEQYF
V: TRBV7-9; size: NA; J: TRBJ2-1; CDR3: CASTPGTSGLVEQFF
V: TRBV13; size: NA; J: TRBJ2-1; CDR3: CASSSAGEPPYNEQFF
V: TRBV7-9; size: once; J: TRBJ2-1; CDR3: CASSLGIERVQFF
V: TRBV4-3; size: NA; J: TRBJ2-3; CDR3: CASSQEQALGDTQYF
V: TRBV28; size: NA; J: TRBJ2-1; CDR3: CASSFPSGGASEQFF
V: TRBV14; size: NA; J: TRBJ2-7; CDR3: CASSQGPSGSYEQYF
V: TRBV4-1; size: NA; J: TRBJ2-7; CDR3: CASSLQGGEGEQYF
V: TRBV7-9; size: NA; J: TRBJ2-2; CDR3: CASSLLAMELFF
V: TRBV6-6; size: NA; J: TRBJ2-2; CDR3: CASSDMNTGELFF
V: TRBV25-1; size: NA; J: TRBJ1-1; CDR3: CASSELGSVVAFF
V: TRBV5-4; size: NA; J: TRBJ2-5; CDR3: CASSLAGFLRETQYF
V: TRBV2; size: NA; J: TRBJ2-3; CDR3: CASSEGAGRYTDTQYF
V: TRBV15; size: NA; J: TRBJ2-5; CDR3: CATSRDYTGQVQETQYF
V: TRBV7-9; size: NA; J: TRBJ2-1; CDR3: CASSPISAGILNNEQFF
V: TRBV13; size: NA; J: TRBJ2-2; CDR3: CASSSTGLNTGELFF
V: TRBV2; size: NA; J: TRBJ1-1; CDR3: CASSAGYVGTEAFF
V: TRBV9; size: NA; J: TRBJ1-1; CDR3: CASSVDAQPDKAFF
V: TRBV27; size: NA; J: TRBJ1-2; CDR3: CASSPGGTVRIYYGYTF
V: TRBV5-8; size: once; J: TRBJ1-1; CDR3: CASSPRLNTEAFF
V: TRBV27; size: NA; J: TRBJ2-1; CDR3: CASTTRTSIDDEQFF
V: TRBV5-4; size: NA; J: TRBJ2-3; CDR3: CASSWGGIATDTQYF
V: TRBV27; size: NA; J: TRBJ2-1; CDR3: CASSPGDENNEQFF
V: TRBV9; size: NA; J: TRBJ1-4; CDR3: CASSPLWEDRAEKLFF
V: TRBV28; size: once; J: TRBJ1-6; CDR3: CASSWGVWENSPLHF
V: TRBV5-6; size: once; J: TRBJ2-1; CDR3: CASSLALAGSYNEQFF
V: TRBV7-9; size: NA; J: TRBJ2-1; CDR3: CASSSLTSGRGSYNEQFF
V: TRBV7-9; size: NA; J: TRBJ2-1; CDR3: CASSSDSSSYNEQFF
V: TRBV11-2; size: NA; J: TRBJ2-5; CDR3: CASSSPSGGEETQYF
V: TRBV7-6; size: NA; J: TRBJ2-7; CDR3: CASSPGTGTRYEQYF
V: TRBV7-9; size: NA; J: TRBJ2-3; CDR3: CASSLGAGGGTDTQYF
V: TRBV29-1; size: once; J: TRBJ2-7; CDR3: CMSGSYEQYF
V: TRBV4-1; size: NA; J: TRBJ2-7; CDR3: CASSQAGGRGEEQYF
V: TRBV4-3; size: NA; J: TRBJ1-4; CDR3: CASSQDRGGEKLFF